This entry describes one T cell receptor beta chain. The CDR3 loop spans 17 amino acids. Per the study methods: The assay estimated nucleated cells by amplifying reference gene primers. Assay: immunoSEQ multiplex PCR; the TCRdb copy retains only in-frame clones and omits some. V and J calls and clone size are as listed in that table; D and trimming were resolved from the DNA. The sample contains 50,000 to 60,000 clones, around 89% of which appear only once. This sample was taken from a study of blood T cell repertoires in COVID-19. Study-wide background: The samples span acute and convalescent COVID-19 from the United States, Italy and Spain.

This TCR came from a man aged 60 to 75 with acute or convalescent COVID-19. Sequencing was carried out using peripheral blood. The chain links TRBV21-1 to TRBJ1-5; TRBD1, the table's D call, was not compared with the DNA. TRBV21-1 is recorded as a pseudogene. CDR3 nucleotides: TGTGCCAGCAGCGACGGGACAGGGGGTCATAGCAATCAGCCCCAGCATTTT. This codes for CASSDGTGGHSNQPQHF.